The T cell receptor (beta chain) described here comes from a study of T cell changes during pregnancy in multiple sclerosis. TCRdb's copy holds only in-frame clones and misses some; the assay was immunoSEQ multiplex PCR. The sample includes approximately 90,000 clones, around 92% seen only once; the top ten take approximately 2.2%. The V and J ends lost 3 bases and 3 bases respectively, with 6 bases between them. Germline CDR1 is SGHTA and CDR2 is FQGNSA. This CDR3 region has 13 residues. This sequence originates from a female donor with multiple sclerosis, enrolled in a pregnancy study. The source material was peripheral blood, sampled after pregnancy. The V call is TRBV7-2, the J call TRBJ1-5; D is unclear. CDR3 DNA: TGTGCCAGCAGCTTCGGTTTCAATCAGCCCCAGCATTTT. Translating it yields CASSFGFNQPQHF. The full variable domain, its missing parts supplied by reference TRBV7-2 and TRBJ1-5, is GAGVSQSPSNKVTEKGKDVELRCDPISGHTALYWYRQSLGQGLEFLIYFQGNSAPDKSGLPSDRFSAERTGGSVSTLTIQRTQQEDSAVYLCASSFGFNQPQHFGDGTRLSIL.